This T cell receptor (beta chain) appears in the sequencing data of a study of read filtering for tumor transcriptome and immune sequencing. For the study at large: Transcriptome libraries were built from DNase-treated RNA. RNA-seq yielded only roughly 75 to 1,400 TCR reads, IR-seq about 4.05 to 11 million.

V lost 5 bases to trimming and J lost 6 bases, with 14 bases between them. The CDR3 contains 14 residues. Germline CDR1 is SGHTA and CDR2 is FQGTGA. Molecular barcoded adaptors covering alpha/delta and beta/gamma chains were used on 400 ng RNA. MiXCR, run by TCRdb on the reads, gives a single entry per CDR3 protein. The sample records 130,000 or so distinct CDR3 sequences, roughly an eighth being singletons. Study-wide points: The CD138-negative fraction was mixed bone marrow immune cells, not pure T cells. IR-seq and RNA-seq agreed better without single-read clonotypes.

This clonotype has a count of ten or more. Its antigen is unidentified. What was sequenced was a population of CD138-negative cells sorted from bone marrow. The origin of this receptor is a donor at least 40 years old with multiple myeloma. The rearrangement joins TRBV7-3 to TRBJ2-1; TRBD2 is a possible D gene (6 bases). As DNA, the CDR3 is TGTGCCAGCAGCCCCACGGGAGTCGGCAATGAGCAGTTCTTC. Translated, it gives CASSPTGVGNEQFF.